The 22 T cell receptor beta chains listed next were all sequenced from one sample in a study of T cell responses to AZD1222 COVID-19 vaccine. Measured with immunoSEQ multiplex PCR; TCRdb has only the in-frame clones, and not every one. The sample holds approximately 74,000 clones, roughly 80% seen once. The source material was peripheral blood, sampled on day 0 of AZD1222 vaccination. These receptors all come from an adult in good health.

The chain uses TRBV7-2 and TRBJ1-4; D perhaps matches TRBD1 (5 bases). Per germline, CDR1 SGHTA and CDR2 FQGNSA. The CDR3 covers 13 residues. Trimming shortened V by 6 bases and J by 6 bases, and 11 bases separated the two germline ends. CDR3 DNA: TGTGCCAGCAGAGCAGGGCCCGATGAAAAACTGTTTTTT. Translation gives CASRAGPDEKLFF.

The table lists this clone with a count of one. This sample includes further DNA sequences coding for the same CDR3. The J gene is TRBJ2-5, the V gene TRBV7-2; 7 nucleotides match TRBD1. The germline V gene has CDR1 SGHTA and CDR2 FQGNSA. The length of the CDR3 is 14 residues. V shed 1 base, J shed 4 bases, and the junction held 3 bases outside the gene matches. The CDR3 here is CASSLDRGPETQYF. The CDR3 DNA sequence: TGTGCCAGCAGCTTAGACAGGGGCCCAGAGACCCAGTACTTC.

V usage is TRBV7-9 and J usage is TRBJ2-1, with 8 bases matching TRBD2. The V gene end was trimmed by 5 bases and the J gene end by 3 bases; junction bases not matched to a gene: 18. The germline CDR1 and CDR2 sequences are SEHNR and FQNEAQ (reference sequence). This CDR3 comprises 19 residues. The chain's CDR3 is CASSPTDGRVAGHYNEQFF. In nucleotides, the CDR3 is TGTGCCAGCAGCCCCACAGATGGTCGGGTAGCGGGGCACTACAATGAGCAGTTCTTC. Combining the CDR3 with reference TRBV7-9 and TRBJ2-1 gives the whole variable domain DTGVSQNPRHKITKRGQNVTFRCDPISEHNRLYWYRQTLGQGPEFLTYFQNEAQLEKSRLLSDRFSAERPKGSFSTLEIQRTEQGDSAMYLCASSPTDGRVAGHYNEQFFGPGTRLTVL.

There are a few counts of this clone. This chain links TRBV5-1 with TRBJ1-3; 7 bases agree with TRBD1. In germline, CDR1 is SGHRS, CDR2 YFSETQ. Losses at the gene ends were 0 bases for V and 0 bases for J; bases not matched to a gene: 3. The CDR3 extends over 16 amino acids. CDR3 amino acids: CASSLEGAYSGNTIYF. CDR3 sequence (DNA): TGCGCCAGCAGCTTGGAGGGGGCGTACTCTGGAAACACCATATATTTT.

This clone was observed a single time. V and J are TRBV6-1 and TRBJ1-4; D possibly corresponds to TRBD1 (6 bases). This CDR3 comprises 16 residues. With 4 bases removed from V and 0 bases from J, the gap between germline ends came to 12 bases. Germline V lookup: CDR1 MNHNS, CDR2 SASEGT. In DNA form, the CDR3 reads TGTGCCAGCAGTGCCCTGAGGGGGGCAACTAATGAAAAACTGTTTTTT. Residues: CASSALRGATNEKLFF.

This clone was observed a few times. CDR3 in DNA: TGTGCCACCAGCAAACGATCGACAGGGTCCGAGCAGTACTTC. Protein: CATSKRSTGSEQYF. The chain carries TRBV15 and TRBJ2-7; 7 bases map to TRBD1. CDR3 length equals 14 residues. V dropped 4 bases and J dropped 6; count of bases not matched to a gene: 9. Germline V gene data show CDR1 as LNHNV and CDR2 as YYDKDF (reference sequence). Full variable domain (remainder filled in from reference TRBV15 and TRBJ2-7): DAMVIQNPRYQVTQFGKPVTLSCSQTLNHNVMYWYQQKSSQAPKLLFHYYDKDFNNEADTPDNFQSRRPNTSFCFLDIRSPGLGDTAMYLCATSKRSTGSEQYFGPGTRLTVT.

This chain uses TRBV12-5 with TRBJ1-5; D is possibly TRBD1 (5 bases). The CDR3 spans 17 residues. The germline V gene has CDR1 LGHNT and CDR2 FRNRAP. V lost 5 bases, J lost 1 base, and 18 bases lay in between. CDR3 sequence reads: CASGISGLRGSNQPQHF. As DNA, the CDR3 is TGTGCTAGTGGTATATCGGGACTTCGGGGCAGCAATCAGCCCCAGCATTTT. Looking up the rest from reference TRBV12-5 and TRBJ1-5 gives the full variable domain: DARVTQTPRHKVTEMGQEVTMRCQPILGHNTVFWYRQTMMQGLELLAYFRNRAPLDDSGMPKDRFSAEMPDATLATLKIQPSEPRDSAVYFCASGISGLRGSNQPQHFGDGTRLSIL.

The J gene is TRBJ1-2, the V gene TRBV4-2, with a weak D call TRBD1 (6 bases). The CDR3 consists of 17 residues. The V end lost 0 bases, the J end lost 3 bases, and 17 bases lay between the germline ends. Germline loops: CDR1 LGHNA, CDR2 YNFKEQ. CDR3 sequence reads: CASSQDLAAGADYGYTF. The CDR3 DNA is TGTGCCAGCAGCCAAGATTTAGCGGCAGGGGCGGACTATGGCTACACCTTC.

This rearrangement joins TRBV11-1 to TRBJ1-1; D ambiguous. Per germline, CDR1 SGHAT and CDR2 FQDESV (reference sequence). The CDR3 sequence is 14 residues long. V was cut by 5 bases and J by 1 base, with 11 bases left in between. The CDR3 sequence is CASSPHRGNTEAFF. DNA for the CDR3: TGTGCCAGCAGCCCGCACAGAGGGAACACTGAAGCTTTCTTT.

This clone was seen only once. This sequence joins TRBV18 and TRBJ2-6; TRBD1 matches 7 bases. CDR1 is KGHSH and CDR2 is LQKENI in the germline V gene. J lost 1 base, V lost 3 bases, and 3 bases had no gene match. The CDR3 runs 16 residues. CDR3 protein: CASSPGRGSGANVLTF. CDR3 coding DNA: TGTGCCAGCTCACCCGGCAGGGGGTCTGGGGCCAACGTCCTGACTTTC.

This rearrangement joins TRBV7-2 to TRBJ2-3, with 9 positions matching TRBD1. The CDR3 sequence is 14 residues long. Germline assignment: CDR1 SGHTA and CDR2 FQGNSA. V dropped 5 bases and J dropped 5; count of bases not matched to a gene: 5. The CDR3 DNA reads as TGTGCCAGCAGCACTCAGACAGGGGGAGATACGCAGTATTTT. Its translation: CASSTQTGGDTQYF.

The chain carries TRBV15 and TRBJ2-3; D unclear. This CDR3 contains 15 residues. Trimming took 0 bases from V and 4 from J, leaving 11 bases between them. The germline CDR1 and CDR2 sequences are LNHNV and YYDKDF (reference sequence). The CDR3 reads CATSRDTSRADTQYF. Here the CDR3 DNA reads TGTGCCACCAGCAGAGATACGAGCCGGGCAGATACGCAGTATTTT.

The rearrangement uses TRBV7-7 and TRBJ2-1; D might be TRBD1 (6 bases). The CDR3 consists of 13 residues. Trimming left V 5 bases short and J 8 bases short, with 13 bases between. CDR1 and CDR2 from the germline V gene are SSHAT and FNYEAQ (reference sequence). The CDR3 DNA reads TGTGCCAGCAGCCTATCCCCAGGGGATGAGCAGTTCTTC. Protein sequence: CASSLSPGDEQFF. The entire variable domain, with the rest obtained from reference TRBV7-7 and TRBJ2-1, is as follows: GAGVSQSPRYKVTKRGQDVTLRCDPISSHATLYWYQQALGQGPEFLTYFNYEAQPDKSGLPSDRFSAERPEGSISTLTIQRTEQRDSAMYRCASSLSPGDEQFFGPGTRLTVL.

The chain is built from TRBV7-2 and TRBJ2-1; D is ambiguous. V shed 4 bases and J shed 6 bases, with 16 bases lying between them. CDR3 size: 15 residues. CDR1 is SGHTA, CDR2 FQGNSA, per germline. The CDR3 nucleotides are TGTGCCAGCAGCTCCGAGACCAATTGGGCCAATGAGCAGTTCTTC. Translation: CASSSETNWANEQFF.

The chain combines TRBV5-4 with TRBJ2-3; a weak D match, TRBD2 (7 bases). Germline CDR1 and CDR2: SGHNT and YYREEE (reference sequence). The CDR3 is 16 residues long. Trimming took off 4 bases at V and 6 bases at J, with 21 bases between the two ends. Written as DNA, the CDR3 is TGTGCCAGCAGCGTAAACCGGGGGGCCGTTGCGGATACGCAGTATTTT. The encoded protein is CASSVNRGAVADTQYF.

This chain connects TRBV9 to TRBJ1-1, with TRBD1 matching over 7 bases. The length of the CDR3 is 17 residues. After removal of 3 bases from V and 3 bases from J, the junction contained 14 bases not matched to a gene. CDR1 is SGDLS, CDR2 YYNGEE, per germline. Written as DNA, the CDR3 is TGTGCCAGCAGCGCGACACAGGGGTCAGTGGGGGACACTGAAGCTTTCTTT. Amino acid sequence: CASSATQGSVGDTEAFF.

The chain combines TRBV5-1 with TRBJ2-1; D gene unclear. The CDR3 spans 14 residues. Germline CDR1 is SGHRS and CDR2 is YFSETQ. Trimming pared 3 bases from V and 1 base from J, leaving 8 bases between. The CDR3 spells CASSSQGSYNEQFF. In nucleotides, the CDR3 is TGCGCCAGCAGCTCACAAGGTTCCTACAATGAGCAGTTCTTC.

The J gene is TRBJ2-7, the V gene TRBV5-5, with 7 bases fitting TRBD2. This CDR3 spans 14 amino acids. Germline V gene sequence: CDR1 SGHKS, CDR2 YYEKEE (reference sequence). V lost 4 bases, J lost 7 bases, and 11 bases stayed unmatched. The CDR3 nucleotides read TGTGCCAGCAGCCGGGAGGTTAACCGGGGGGAGCAGTACTTC. Its protein product is CASSREVNRGEQYF.

V usage is TRBV18 and J usage is TRBJ1-4, with TRBD1 as a possible D gene (5 bases). The ends were cut back, 2 bases at V and 7 bases at J, with 14 bases in the middle. The CDR3 runs to 15 residues. CDR1 KGHSH and CDR2 LQKENI come from the germline V gene. CDR3 sequence (DNA): TGTGCCAGCTCACCATGGGGCAGGGATCGTGAAAAACTGTTTTTT. Translation gives CASSPWGRDREKLFF.

V and J are TRBV19 and TRBJ2-2, with D perhaps TRBD2 (6 bases). The CDR3 totals 17 residues. Germline values: CDR1 LNHDA, CDR2 SQIVND (reference sequence). Trimming cost V 0 bases and J 4 bases, with 15 bases left between them. Here the CDR3 reads CASSIEGRGSGTGELFF. In DNA form, the CDR3 reads TGTGCCAGTAGTATAGAAGGGCGGGGTAGCGGCACCGGGGAGCTGTTTTTT.

This clone was observed a few times. The genes are TRBV7-9 and TRBJ1-2; maybe TRBD1 (6 bases). Trimming shortened V by 4 bases and J by 2 bases, and 14 bases separated the two germline ends. This CDR3 comprises 15 residues. Germline V gives CDR1 SEHNR, CDR2 FQNEAQ (reference sequence). The CDR3 is CASSYTGRGNYGYTF. CDR3 DNA: TGTGCCAGCAGCTATACAGGGAGGGGCAACTATGGCTACACCTTC.

There are a few counts of this clone. The chain joins TRBV27 to TRBJ1-6; the D is unclear. Trimming took 7 bases from V and 8 from J, leaving 9 bases between them. This CDR3 contains 12 residues. CDR1 and CDR2 from the germline V gene are MNHEY and SMNVEV (reference sequence). Written as DNA, the CDR3 is TGTGCCAGCAAGAGGGCTGATTCACCCCTCCACTTT. Translated, it gives CASKRADSPLHF.